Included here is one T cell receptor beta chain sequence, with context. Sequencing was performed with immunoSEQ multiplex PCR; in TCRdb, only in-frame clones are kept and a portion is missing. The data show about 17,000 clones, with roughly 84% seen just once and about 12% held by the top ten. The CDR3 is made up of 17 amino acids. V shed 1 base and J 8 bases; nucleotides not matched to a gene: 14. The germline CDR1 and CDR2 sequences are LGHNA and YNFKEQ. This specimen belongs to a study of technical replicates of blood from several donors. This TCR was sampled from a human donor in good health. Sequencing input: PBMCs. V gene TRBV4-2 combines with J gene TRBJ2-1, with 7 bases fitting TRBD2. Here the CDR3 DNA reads TGTGCCAGCAGCCAAGGCTCAGGGCGGGAGAAGAGCTATGAGCAGTTCTTC. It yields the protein CASSQGSGREKSYEQFF.